This passage covers 23 T cell receptor beta chains from one sample sequenced in a study of T-cell memory formation after mild COVID-19. TCRdb ran MiXCR on the 5' RACE reads and lists one entry per CDR3 protein. Of about 210,000 distinct CDR3 sequences listed, 10% to 13% were seen once; the top ten hold around 3.3%. Sequencing was performed on PBMCs or a T cell subset sorted from them (not recorded which). The origin of the receptors is a man aged 18 to 35 who had mild COVID-19 (a few samples of this study predate the infection). Cell type and time point are not known.

In its sample, this clonotype was seen a few times. This chain connects TRBV3-1 to TRBJ1-2; D gene uncertain. CDR1 LGHDT and CDR2 YNNKEL come from the germline V gene (reference sequence). V was trimmed by 4 bases and J by 4 bases, leaving 7 bases between them. The CDR3 is made up of 12 amino acids. CDR3 DNA sequence: TGTGCCAGCAGCCGAGAGTCCTATGGCTACACCTTC. Translated: CASSRESYGYTF.

This clonotype was counted many times. V and J are TRBV20-1 and TRBJ1-2; possibly TRBD1 for D (6 bases). CDR1 and CDR2 (germline): DFQATT, SNEGSKA (reference sequence). This CDR3 has 13 residues. Trimming shortened V by 7 bases and J by 1 base, and 13 bases separated the two germline ends. The CDR3 DNA reads TGCAGTGTGAACAGGGACTTTAACTATGGCTACACCTTC. This encodes CSVNRDFNYGYTF.

The V call is TRBV7-9, the J call TRBJ1-1; D gene uncertain. CDR1 is SEHNR and CDR2 is FQNEAQ in the germline V gene (reference sequence). The CDR3 is made up of 13 amino acids. The V end was cut by 1 base, the J end by 11 bases, with 14 bases between. The CDR3 region has the DNA TGTGCCAGCAGCTTAGTAGGGTCCCAGAAGGCTTTCTTT. Protein: CASSLVGSQKAFF.

In its sample, this clonotype was seen a few times. The V and J genes are TRBV20-1 and TRBJ1-1; 7 nucleotides line up with TRBD1. Germline V lookup: CDR1 DFQATT, CDR2 SNEGSKA (reference sequence). The CDR3 sequence is 14 residues long. Losses at the gene ends were 3 bases for V and 0 bases for J; bases not matched to a gene: 4. CDR3 in amino acids: CSARTGHMNTEAFF. The CDR3 DNA reads TGCAGTGCTAGGACAGGGCACATGAACACTGAAGCTTTCTTT.

This clonotype was detected many times. This chain links TRBV5-1 with TRBJ2-2; D is undetermined. The ends were cut back, 0 bases at V and 4 bases at J, with 7 bases in the middle. Germline V gene sequence: CDR1 SGHRS, CDR2 YFSETQ. This CDR3 region has 14 residues. The CDR3 here is CASSLDHPTGELFF. CDR3 DNA: TGCGCCAGCAGCTTGGACCATCCCACCGGGGAGCTGTTTTTT. The entire variable domain, with the rest obtained from reference TRBV5-1 and TRBJ2-2, is as follows: KAGVTQTPRYLIKTRGQQVTLSCSPISGHRSVSWYQQTPGQGLQFLFEYFSETQRNKGNFPGRFSGRQFSNSRSEMNVSTLELGDSALYLCASSLDHPTGELFFGEGSRLTVL.

This clonotype has just a few counts. This rearrangement joins TRBV5-1 to TRBJ2-5, with 8 bases identical to TRBD2. There are 15 residues in the CDR3. CDR1 is SGHRS, CDR2 YFSETQ, per germline. Trimming removed 4 bases from V and 5 bases from J; junction bases left unmatched: 10. In DNA form, the CDR3 reads TGCGCCAGCAGCCGGACTAGCCGGACGGGGGAGACCCAGTACTTC. This codes for CASSRTSRTGETQYF. Drawing the rest from reference TRBV5-1 and TRBJ2-5, the complete variable domain is KAGVTQTPRYLIKTRGQQVTLSCSPISGHRSVSWYQQTPGQGLQFLFEYFSETQRNKGNFPGRFSGRQFSNSRSEMNVSTLELGDSALYLCASSRTSRTGETQYFGPGTRLLVL.

The chain uses TRBV5-1 and TRBJ1-1; D is uncertain. CDR3 length equals 13 residues. Germline loops: CDR1 SGHRS, CDR2 YFSETQ. V gave up 4 bases and J gave up 3 bases, with 10 bases separating them. The CDR3 nucleotides are TGCGCCAGCAGCCGGGGTCCGGACACTGAAGCTTTCTTT. It specifies CASSRGPDTEAFF. The entire variable domain, with the rest obtained from reference TRBV5-1 and TRBJ1-1, is as follows: KAGVTQTPRYLIKTRGQQVTLSCSPISGHRSVSWYQQTPGQGLQFLFEYFSETQRNKGNFPGRFSGRQFSNSRSEMNVSTLELGDSALYLCASSRGPDTEAFFGQGTRLTVV.

A single count supports this clonotype. Relative to the germline gene, one junction end is altered; a read error may explain this. The chain employs TRBV29-1 and TRBJ2-1; perhaps TRBD1 as D (6 bases). Looked up from germline, CDR1 is SQVTM and CDR2 is ANQGSEA. This CDR3 comprises 11 residues. CDR3 DNA: TGCAGCGGGGGGCCCCCGGATGAGCAGTTATTC. It yields the protein CSGGPPDEQLF.

This chain uses TRBV20-1 with TRBJ2-3, with TRBD2 matching over 11 bases. V was clipped by 5 bases and J by 4 bases; unmatched bases: 5. Germline values: CDR1 DFQATT, CDR2 SNEGSKA (reference sequence). The CDR3 sequence is 14 residues long. The CDR3 bases are TGCAGTGCTCATATAGCGGGGGGGCCAGATACGCAGTATTTT. It specifies CSAHIAGGPDTQYF.

This chain joins TRBV18 and TRBJ1-2; 7 bases are a match to TRBD1. CDR3 length: 15 residues. V dropped 4 bases and J dropped 1; count of bases not matched to a gene: 6. CDR1 is KGHSH and CDR2 is LQKENI in the germline V gene. CDR3 region: CASSQRTGDNYGYTF. CDR3 bases: TGTGCCAGCTCACAACGGACAGGCGATAACTATGGCTACACCTTC.

To note about this clonotype: This may be a read error: a much more frequent sequence differs by one nucleotide. The CDR3 coding sequence is TGTGCCAGCAGCTTTGACAACTATGGCTACACCTTC. It codes for CASSFDNYGYTF. The V gene is TRBV7-2, the J gene TRBJ1-2; no reliable D call. Trimming removed 3 bases from V and 2 bases from J, with 4 bases in between. The CDR3 length is 12 residues. In germline, CDR1 is SGHTA, CDR2 FQGNSA. The full variable domain, in which reference TRBV7-2 and TRBJ1-2 provide the parts outside the CDR3, is GAGVSQSPSNKVTEKGKDVELRCDPISGHTALYWYRQSLGQGLEFLIYFQGNSAPDKSGLPSDRFSAERTGGSVSTLTIQRTQQEDSAVYLCASSFDNYGYTFGSGTRLTVV.

This clonotype has just a few counts. The genes are TRBV7-9 and TRBJ2-1; 7 bases match TRBD1. Losses at the gene ends were 5 bases for V and 2 bases for J; bases not matched to a gene: 9. Per germline, CDR1 SEHNR and CDR2 FQNEAQ (reference sequence). The CDR3 is 16 residues long. This chain's CDR3 is CASSPSLQGAYNEQFF. The CDR3 DNA is TGTGCCAGCAGCCCCTCACTGCAGGGGGCCTACAATGAGCAGTTCTTC.

The chain is built from TRBV5-1 and TRBJ1-1; D unclear. The CDR3 covers 14 residues. V was pared by 2 bases and J by 3 bases, with 11 bases between. CDR1 is SGHRS, CDR2 YFSETQ, per germline. Here the CDR3 reads CASSFENGDTEAFF. The CDR3 DNA sequence: TGCGCCAGCAGCTTTGAGAATGGGGACACTGAAGCTTTCTTT.

Comment on this clonotype: Compared with germline, one end of the junction differs, possibly owing to a read error. The chain carries TRBV3-1 and TRBJ2-1, with TRBD1 matching 7 bases. The CDR3 runs to 13 residues. CDR1 is LGHDT, CDR2 YNNKEL, per germline (reference sequence). This chain's CDR3 is CASSQAGGNEQFF. CDR3 sequence (DNA): TGCGCCAGCAGCCAGGCAGGGGGCAATGAGCAGTTCTTC.

This chain links TRBV7-2 with TRBJ1-1; D unresolved. The CDR3 runs 15 residues. The germline V and J ends were trimmed by 5 bases and 7 bases, with 20 bases remaining between them. The germline V gene has CDR1 SGHTA and CDR2 FQGNSA. The CDR3 region is CASSPFPPAVNEAFF. The CDR3 region has the DNA TGTGCCAGCAGCCCCTTCCCCCCCGCGGTAAATGAAGCTTTCTTT.

This clonotype was observed a few times. The chain links TRBV20-1 to TRBJ2-5, with D hard to call. Germline lookup yields CDR1 DFQATT and CDR2 SNEGSKA (reference sequence). The CDR3 consists of 11 residues. Trimming cost V 3 bases and J 3 bases, with 5 bases left between them. CDR3 residues: CSARGEETQYF. CDR3 nucleotides: TGCAGTGCTAGGGGTGAAGAGACCCAGTACTTC.

There are a few counts of this clonotype. The V and J genes are TRBV28 and TRBJ2-3; D remains ambiguous. CDR3 size: 12 residues. Germline V CDR1 and CDR2: MDHEN, SYDVKM. The V end lost 7 bases, the J end lost 0 bases, and 5 bases lay between the germline ends. The CDR3 protein is CASMTSTDTQYF. Written as DNA, the CDR3 is TGTGCCAGCATGACCAGCACAGATACGCAGTATTTT.

This clonotype was detected a few times. J is TRBJ1-6 and V is TRBV7-2; a weak D match, TRBD1 (5 bases). V lost 0 bases and J 8 bases, leaving 20 bases between the germline ends. The CDR3 contains 18 residues. Germline V gives CDR1 SGHTA, CDR2 FQGNSA. CDR3 region: CASSLALGQKGAYSPLHF. CDR3 DNA sequence: TGTGCCAGCAGCTTAGCGCTGGGGCAGAAAGGGGCATATTCACCCCTCCACTTT.

The chain recombines TRBV7-3 with TRBJ2-6; D unclear. CDR3 size: 19 residues. Per the germline V gene, CDR1 is SGHTA and CDR2 is FQGTGA. Between the trimmed V and J ends, which lost 6 bases and 0 bases, there was a span of 21 bases. The CDR3 protein is CASSPAHLGPSSGANVLTF. CDR3 DNA: TGTGCCAGCAGTCCCGCTCACCTGGGCCCTAGCTCTGGGGCCAACGTCCTGACTTTC.

A few counts support this clonotype. The rearrangement joins TRBV29-1 to TRBJ2-6; D unresolved. Germline lookup yields CDR1 SQVTM and CDR2 ANQGSEA. The CDR3 totals 13 residues. V dropped 3 bases and J dropped 2 bases, with 5 bases sitting between them. CDR3 region: CSVDFPGANVLTF. CDR3 nucleotides: TGCAGCGTTGATTTCCCTGGGGCCAACGTCCTGACTTTC.

The V gene is TRBV19, the J gene TRBJ2-1; 10 bases fit TRBD1. The J segment lost 7 bases and the V segment lost 5 bases, leaving 8 bases of the junction unmatched. CDR3 size: 15 residues. Germline assignment: CDR1 LNHDA and CDR2 SQIVND (reference sequence). The CDR3, as DNA: TGTGCCAGTAGTTCGACGAGGACAGGGGGTAATGAGCAGTTCTTC. It encodes CASSSTRTGGNEQFF.

This clonotype was counted between two and nine times. The chain employs TRBV6-1 and TRBJ1-2; 12 bases map to TRBD1. Unmatched junction bases numbered 6, after V lost 0 bases and J lost 7 bases. Germline values: CDR1 MNHNS, CDR2 SASEGT. The CDR3 is 16 residues long. Here the CDR3 DNA reads TGTGCCAGCAGTGAAGCGTGGGACAGGGGGCGGAGTGGCTACACCTTC. It translates to CASSEAWDRGRSGYTF.

The rearrangement uses TRBV10-3 and TRBJ1-5; a possible D gene is TRBD1 (6 bases). Germline-derived CDR1 and CDR2 are ENHRY and SYGVKD. Trimming took 11 bases from V and 4 from J, leaving 27 bases between them. The CDR3 loop spans 17 amino acids. The DNA of the CDR3 is TGTGCCCCCCCGCCGGTCCAACAGGGCGGCGGAAATCAGCCCCAGCATTTT. This translates into CAPPPVQQGGGNQPQHF.